A selection of T cell receptor beta chains follows, all from one sample in a study of cytomegalovirus exposure and HLA in healthy donors. TCRdb's table, derived via immunoSEQ multiplex PCR, lists solely in-frame clones and lacks some. The repertoire holds approximately 110,000 clones, with roughly 68% as singletons. The sample comprised PBMCs. Source of these receptors: a woman aged 30 to 39 in good health and CMV-seronegative. Each CDR3 is given with its conserved first and last residue. D genes are given only for firm matches. Clone size is shown for a subset of rows, as once, few, many or a class of expanded clone.

D gene | clone size | J gene | CDR3 length | V gene | CDR3 DNA | CDR3 protein
TRBD2 | - | TRBJ2-5 | 16 | TRBV4-1 | TGCGCCAGCAGCCAAGAGACAGCGGGAGGCGGAGAGACCCAGTACTTC | CASSQETAGGGETQYF
- | - | TRBJ1-5 | 16 | TRBV5-6 | TGTGCCAGCACATTGGCTGGGGGCGGTGGCAATCAGCCCCAGCATTTT | CASTLAGGGGNQPQHF
TRBD1 | - | TRBJ2-3 | 17 | TRBV18 | TGTGCCAGCTCACCCGAGGACAGGGGGTGGAGCACAGATACGCAGTATTTT | CASSPEDRGWSTDTQYF
- | - | TRBJ2-7 | 15 | TRBV5-6 | TGTGCCAGCAGCTTGGACAGGTATGGAGCCTACGAGCAGTACTTC | CASSLDRYGAYEQYF
TRBD1 | - | TRBJ1-1 | 16 | TRBV18 | TGTGCCAGCTCATCTGACAGGGGGCTTAGTTTGACTGAAGCTTTCTTT | CASSSDRGLSLTEAFF
- | - | TRBJ1-2 | 12 | TRBV2 | TGTGCCAGCCTACCGGGGAACTATGGCTACACCTTC | CASLPGNYGYTF
- | - | TRBJ1-4 | 16 | TRBV9 | TGTGCCAGCAGCGTAGCTACGGGGGGGCCGGAGGAAAAACTGTTTTTT | CASSVATGGPEEKLFF
- | few | TRBJ2-1 | 16 | TRBV28 | TGTGCCAGCAGTTCTTTAGCGGAAGCCGAATCCAATGAGCAGTTCTTC | CASSSLAEAESNEQFF
TRBD1 | once | TRBJ2-7 | 14 | TRBV7-3 | TGTGCCAGCAGCCCCCGACAGGGCTCCTACGAGCAGTACTTC | CASSPRQGSYEQYF
TRBD2 | few | TRBJ2-1 | 16 | TRBV7-3 | TGTGCCAGCAGCCCCTTAGCGGGCTCCTCCTACAATGAGCAGTTCTTC | CASSPLAGSSYNEQFF
TRBD1 | few | TRBJ2-6 | 18 | TRBV7-9 | TGTGCCAGCAGCTCTAGCAGGGGGCGCGTCACTGGGGCCAACGTCCTGACTTTC | CASSSSRGRVTGANVLTF
- | - | TRBJ1-3 | 16 | TRBV6-1 | TGTGCCAGCAGTGCAACGACAGCCCCCTCTGGAAACACCATATATTTT | CASSATTAPSGNTIYF
- | - | TRBJ2-1 | 15 | TRBV19 | TGTGCCAGTAGTCTGATGGGTAGCGACGTCAATGAGCAGTTCTTC | CASSLMGSDVNEQFF
- | - | TRBJ2-5 | 14 | TRBV6-6 | TGTGCCAGCATCCCGACAGCGACCCAAGAGACCCAGTACTTC | CASIPTATQETQYF
TRBD1 | - | TRBJ2-7 | 18 | TRBV11-3 | TGTGCCAGCAGCTTAGAAGTAGGACAGGATTCCCCGTCCTACGAGCAGTACTTC | CASSLEVGQDSPSYEQYF
TRBD1 | few | TRBJ1-1 | 13 | TRBV6-5 | TGTGCCAGCAGTCCGGGACAGCACACTGAAGCTTTCTTT | CASSPGQHTEAFF
TRBD2 | - | TRBJ2-3 | 15 | TRBV7-3 | TGTGCCAGCAGCTCCTTAGCGGGAGGCACAGATACGCAGTATTTT | CASSSLAGGTDTQYF
- | - | TRBJ2-3 | 14 | TRBV9 | TGTGCCAGCAGCGCGCGGATCACCACAGATACGCAGTATTTT | CASSARITTDTQYF
TRBD1 | - | TRBJ1-1 | 16 | TRBV5-1 | TGCGCCAGCAGCTTGGCAGGGACAGGGGGCTTGACTGAAGCTTTCTTT | CASSLAGTGGLTEAFF
- | few | TRBJ1-1 | 17 | TRBV19 | TGTGCCAGTAGTTTTTATAGGACAAACCTCATGAACACTGAAGCTTTCTTT | CASSFYRTNLMNTEAFF
- | - | TRBJ1-6 | 16 | TRBV18 | TGTGCCAGCTCACAGGCGCAGGGTGGTTTGAATTCACCCCTCCACTTT | CASSQAQGGLNSPLHF
TRBD2 | - | TRBJ2-1 | 16 | TRBV9 | TGTGCCAGCAGCGTAGATCAGACTAGCACGTACAATGAGCAGTTCTTC | CASSVDQTSTYNEQFF
TRBD1 | - | TRBJ1-1 | 15 | TRBV10-3 | TGTGCCATCAAGGGGACAGGGGGCTATTACACTGAAGCTTTCTTT | CAIKGTGGYYTEAFF
- | - | TRBJ2-1 | 15 | TRBV5-4 | TGTGCCAGCAAACATTCCTGGGACATCGACAATGAGCAGTTCTTC | CASKHSWDIDNEQFF
TRBD1 | - | TRBJ2-7 | 15 | TRBV6-1 | TGTGCCAGCAGGACAGGGGGCTTCATTCCCTACGAGCAGTACTTC | CASRTGGFIPYEQYF
TRBD2 | - | TRBJ2-3 | 17 | TRBV18 | TGTGCCAGCTCATCTCTACTAGCGGGAGGGGGCACAGATACGCAGTATTTT | CASSSLLAGGGTDTQYF